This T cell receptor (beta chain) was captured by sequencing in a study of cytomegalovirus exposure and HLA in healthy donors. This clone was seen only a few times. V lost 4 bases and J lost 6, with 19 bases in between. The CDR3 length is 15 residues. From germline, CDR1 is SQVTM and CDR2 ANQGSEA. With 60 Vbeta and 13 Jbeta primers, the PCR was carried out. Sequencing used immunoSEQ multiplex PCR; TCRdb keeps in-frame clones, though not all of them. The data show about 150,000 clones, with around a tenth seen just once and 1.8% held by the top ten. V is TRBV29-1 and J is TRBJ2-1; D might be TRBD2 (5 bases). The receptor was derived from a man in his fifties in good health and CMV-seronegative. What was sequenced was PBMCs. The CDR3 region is CSVGASYVGGNEQFF. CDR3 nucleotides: TGCAGCGTTGGGGCTAGCTACGTTGGAGGCAATGAGCAGTTCTTC.